This T cell receptor (beta chain) stems from a study of blood T cell repertoires in COVID-19. The germline V and J ends were trimmed by 0 bases and 0 bases, with 6 bases remaining between them. Germline V CDR1 and CDR2: LNHNV, YYDKDF (reference sequence). The CDR3 consists of 15 residues. Those enrolled, adults aged 18 to 89 years, came from 20 to 25 US areas. Categorization into cohorts depended on clinical history that participants reported. Repertoires were generated with immunoSEQ multiplex PCR, while TCRdb's copy carries only in-frame clones and drops some. The sample consists of approximately 300,000 clones, 90% of them appearing once.

This chain links TRBV15 with TRBJ1-5; D not certain. Sequencing was performed on PBMCs or T cells enriched from blood (not recorded which). This clonotype was obtained from a man aged 55 to 70 who had recovered from COVID-19. The CDR3 spells CATSRDGSSNQPQHF. DNA of the CDR3: TGTGCCACCAGCAGAGATGGTAGTAGCAATCAGCCCCAGCATTTT. The complete variable domain, with remaining parts taken from reference TRBV15 and TRBJ1-5, reads DAMVIQNPRYQVTQFGKPVTLSCSQTLNHNVMYWYQQKSSQAPKLLFHYYDKDFNNEADTPDNFQSRRPNTSFCFLDIRSPGLGDTAMYLCATSRDGSSNQPQHFGDGTRLSIL.